The sequence of this TCR beta chain was determined in a study of T cells expressing NK-cell markers. Study information: Researchers got TCR beta repertoires out of sorted CD3+CD56+NKG2C+, CD3+CD56+NKG2C- and CD3+CD56-NKG2C+ T cells. One of eight sequenced donors was HCMV-seronegative; the other seven were seropositive. Study findings and constraints: In a handful of donors, dominant CD3+CD56+NKG2C+ clonotypes ranked among the top 10 CD8+ clonotypes. In a few donors, dominant clonotypes made up about 25-65% of CD3+CD56-NKG2C+ cells.

Points on this clonotype: The target antigen is unknown.

The CDR3 covers 13 residues. The germline gives CDR1 MDHEN, CDR2 SYDVKM. TCRdb reprocessed the 5' RACE reads; each CDR3 protein has one entry and no DNA is given. This listing includes 120,000 to 150,000 distinct CDR3 sequences. The V gene is TRBV28, the J gene TRBJ1-1; TCRdb's D call, TRBD1, is unchecked because there is no DNA. The receptor's source is a man aged 18 to 29 in good health. The sequencing input was blood T cells: a sorted CD56 or NKG2C T cell subset, CD4+ or CD8+ T cells, or bulk PBMC T cells (not recorded which). CDR3: CATLTVKNTEAFF.